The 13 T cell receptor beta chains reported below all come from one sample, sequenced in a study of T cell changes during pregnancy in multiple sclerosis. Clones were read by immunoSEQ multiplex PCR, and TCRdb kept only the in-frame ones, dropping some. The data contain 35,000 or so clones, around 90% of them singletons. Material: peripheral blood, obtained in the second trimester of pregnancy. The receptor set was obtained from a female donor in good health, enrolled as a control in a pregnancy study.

CDR3 sequence (DNA): TGTGCCAGCAGCTTAAGAAGCCTCGGCGAGCAGTACTTC. This codes for CASSLRSLGEQYF. The genes are TRBV5-4 and TRBJ2-7; unclear D gene. The CDR3 covers 13 residues. The V and J ends lost 2 bases and 6 bases respectively, with 12 bases between them. Germline-derived CDR1 and CDR2 are SGHNT and YYREEE (reference sequence).

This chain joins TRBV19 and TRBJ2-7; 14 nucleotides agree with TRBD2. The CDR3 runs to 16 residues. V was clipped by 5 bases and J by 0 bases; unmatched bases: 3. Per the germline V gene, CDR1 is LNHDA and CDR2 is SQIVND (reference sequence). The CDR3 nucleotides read TGTGCCAGTAGTTGGGGGACTAGCGGGAGCTCCTACGAGCAGTACTTC. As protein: CASSWGTSGSSYEQYF.

CDR3 protein: CAWSVDRINSPLHF. The CDR3 DNA reads TGTGCCTGGAGTGTGGACAGGATTAATTCACCCCTCCACTTT. This chain joins TRBV30 and TRBJ1-6; 7 bases map to TRBD1. Germline CDR1 GTSNPN, CDR2 SVGIG (reference sequence). J gave up 6 bases and V 0 bases, and 2 bases lay outside the gene matches. The CDR3 totals 14 residues.

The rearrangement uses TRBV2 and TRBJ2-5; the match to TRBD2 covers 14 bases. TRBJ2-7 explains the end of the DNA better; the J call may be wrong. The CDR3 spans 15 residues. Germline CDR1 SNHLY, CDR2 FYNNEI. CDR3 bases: TGTGCCAGCAGGACTGGACTAGCGGGAGGCAACGAGCAGTACTTC. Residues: CASRTGLAGGNEQYF.

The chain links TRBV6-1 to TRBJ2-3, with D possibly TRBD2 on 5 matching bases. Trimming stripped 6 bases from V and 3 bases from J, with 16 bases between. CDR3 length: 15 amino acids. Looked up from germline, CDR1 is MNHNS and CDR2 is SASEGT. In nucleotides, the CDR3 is TGTGCCAGCAGGAACCCCCGGGGTGTGACAGATACGCAGTATTTT. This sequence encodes CASRNPRGVTDTQYF.

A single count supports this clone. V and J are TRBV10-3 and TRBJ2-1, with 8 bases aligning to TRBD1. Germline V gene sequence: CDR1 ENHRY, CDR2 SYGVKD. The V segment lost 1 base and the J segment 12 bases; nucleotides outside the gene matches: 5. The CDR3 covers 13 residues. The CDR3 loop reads CAISEFPDRAQFF. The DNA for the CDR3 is TGTGCCATCAGTGAGTTCCCGGACAGGGCGCAGTTCTTC.

The CDR3 reads CASSSGLVYEQYF. The DNA for the CDR3 is TGTGCCAGCAGCAGCGGACTTGTCTACGAGCAGTACTTC. The rearrangement links TRBV7-9 to TRBJ2-5; perhaps TRBD2 as D (5 bases). The DNA end is a closer match to TRBJ2-7, so the J assignment may be wrong. The CDR3 is 13 amino acids. Germline-derived CDR1 and CDR2 are SEHNR and FQNEAQ (reference sequence).

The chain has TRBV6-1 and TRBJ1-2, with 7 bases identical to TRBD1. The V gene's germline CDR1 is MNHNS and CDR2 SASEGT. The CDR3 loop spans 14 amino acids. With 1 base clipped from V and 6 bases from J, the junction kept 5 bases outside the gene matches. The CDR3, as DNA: TGTGCCAGCAGTGAAGGAGAGGGGGCGGATGGCTACACCTTC. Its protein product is CASSEGEGADGYTF.

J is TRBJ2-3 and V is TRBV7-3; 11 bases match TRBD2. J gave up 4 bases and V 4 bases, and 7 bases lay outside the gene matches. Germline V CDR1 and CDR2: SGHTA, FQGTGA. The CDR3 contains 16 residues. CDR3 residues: CASSSVAGGPADTQYF. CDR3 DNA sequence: TGTGCCAGCAGCTCAGTAGCGGGAGGGCCGGCAGATACGCAGTATTTT.

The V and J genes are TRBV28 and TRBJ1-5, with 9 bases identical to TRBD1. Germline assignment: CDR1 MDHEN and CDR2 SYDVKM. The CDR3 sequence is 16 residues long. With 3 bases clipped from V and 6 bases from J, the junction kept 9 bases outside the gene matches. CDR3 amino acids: CASSFLQTGGRQPQHF. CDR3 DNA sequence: TGTGCCAGCAGTTTCCTACAGACAGGGGGTCGTCAGCCCCAGCATTTT.

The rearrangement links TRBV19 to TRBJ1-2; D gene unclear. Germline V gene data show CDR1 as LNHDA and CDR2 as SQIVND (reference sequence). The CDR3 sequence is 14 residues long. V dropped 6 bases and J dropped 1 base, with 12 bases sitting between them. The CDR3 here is CASSLRENNYGYTF. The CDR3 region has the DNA TGTGCCAGTAGCCTTAGGGAGAATAACTATGGCTACACCTTC.

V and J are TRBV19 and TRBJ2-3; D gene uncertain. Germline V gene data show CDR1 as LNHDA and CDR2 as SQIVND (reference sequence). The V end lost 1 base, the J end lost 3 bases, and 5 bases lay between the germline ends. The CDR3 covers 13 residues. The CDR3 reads CASSIARTDTQYF. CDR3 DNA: TGTGCCAGTAGTATAGCTCGGACAGATACGCAGTATTTT. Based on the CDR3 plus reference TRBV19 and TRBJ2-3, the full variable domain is DGGITQSPKYLFRKEGQNVTLSCEQNLNHDAMYWYRQDPGQGLRLIYYSQIVNDFQKGDIAEGYSVSREKKESFPLTVTSAQKNPTAFYLCASSIARTDTQYFGPGTRLTVL.

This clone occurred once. CDR3 amino acids: CASSRLETGELFF. The CDR3 DNA sequence: TGTGCCAGCAGCAGACTGGAGACCGGGGAGCTGTTTTTT. This sequence joins TRBV7-2 and TRBJ2-2; D is undetermined. The CDR3 covers 13 residues. Deletions cut 5 bases from V and 5 bases from J, with 9 bases between. CDR1 and CDR2 (germline): SGHTA, FQGNSA.